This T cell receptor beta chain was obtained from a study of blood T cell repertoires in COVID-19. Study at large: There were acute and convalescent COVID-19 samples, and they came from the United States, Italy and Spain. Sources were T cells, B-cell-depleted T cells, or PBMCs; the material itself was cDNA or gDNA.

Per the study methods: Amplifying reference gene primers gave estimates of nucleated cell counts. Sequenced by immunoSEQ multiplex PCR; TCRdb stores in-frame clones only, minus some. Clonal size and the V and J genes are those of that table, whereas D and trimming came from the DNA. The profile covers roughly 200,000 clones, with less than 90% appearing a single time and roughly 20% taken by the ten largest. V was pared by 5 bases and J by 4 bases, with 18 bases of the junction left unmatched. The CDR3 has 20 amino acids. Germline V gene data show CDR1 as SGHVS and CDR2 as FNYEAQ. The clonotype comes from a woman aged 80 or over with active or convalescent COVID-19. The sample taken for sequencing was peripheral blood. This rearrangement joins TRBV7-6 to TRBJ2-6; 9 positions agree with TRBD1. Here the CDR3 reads CASSERPPGQGILGANVLTF. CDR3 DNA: TGTGCCAGCAGCGAACGGCCTCCGGGACAGGGAATCTTGGGGGCCAACGTCCTGACTTTC.